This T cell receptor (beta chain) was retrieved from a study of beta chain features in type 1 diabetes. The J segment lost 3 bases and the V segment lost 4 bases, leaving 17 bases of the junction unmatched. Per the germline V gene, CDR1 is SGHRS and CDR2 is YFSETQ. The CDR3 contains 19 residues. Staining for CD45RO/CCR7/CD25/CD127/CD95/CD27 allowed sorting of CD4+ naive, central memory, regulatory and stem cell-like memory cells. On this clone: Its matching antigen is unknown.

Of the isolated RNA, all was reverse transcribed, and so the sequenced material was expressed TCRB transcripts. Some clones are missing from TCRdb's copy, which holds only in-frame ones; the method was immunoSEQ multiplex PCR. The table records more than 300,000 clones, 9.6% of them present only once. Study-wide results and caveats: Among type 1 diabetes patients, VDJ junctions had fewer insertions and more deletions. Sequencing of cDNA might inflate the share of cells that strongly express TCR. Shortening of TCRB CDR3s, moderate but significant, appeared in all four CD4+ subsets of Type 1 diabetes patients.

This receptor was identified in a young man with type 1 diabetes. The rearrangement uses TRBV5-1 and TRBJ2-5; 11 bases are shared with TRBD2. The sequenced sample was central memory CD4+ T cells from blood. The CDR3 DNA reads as TGCGCCAGCAGCGCCTCTTCTAGCGGGAGGTTCGGTTTAGAAGAGACCCAGTACTTC. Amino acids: CASSASSSGRFGLEETQYF.